This T cell receptor (beta chain) was obtained from a study of beta chain features in type 1 diabetes. Regarding the study as a whole: The analysis here could not establish whether HLA type shapes TCRB rearrangement.

cDNA synthesis used the whole RNA isolate, giving expressed TCRB sequences. This table comes from immunoSEQ multiplex PCR, and its TCRdb copy is limited to in-frame clones, with some not included. The table records around 280,000 clones, about 8% of them present only once. CDR3 length: 17 residues. Losses at the gene ends were 5 bases for V and 1 base for J; bases not matched to a gene: 11. Germline CDR1 SGHTA, CDR2 FQGTGA. This clone was picked up a small number of times. What it binds is unknown. This TCR derives from a young woman in good health. This chain links TRBV7-3 with TRBJ2-3, with 8 bases that match TRBD2. The specimen was central memory CD4+ T cells from blood. CDR3 sequence: CASSPTRGLGGTDTQYF. The CDR3 DNA reads TGTGCCAGCAGCCCGACTCGGGGACTAGGTGGCACAGATACGCAGTATTTT. The variable domain in full, with the rest retrieved from reference TRBV7-3 and TRBJ2-3, is GAGVSQTPSNKVTEKGKYVELRCDPISGHTALYWYRQSLGQGPEFLIYFQGTGAADDSGLPNDRFFAVRPEGSVSTLKIQRTERGDSAVYLCASSPTRGLGGTDTQYFGPGTRLTVL.